This T cell receptor beta chain originates from a study of tumor-infiltrating lymphocytes in oesophageal squamous cell carcinoma. TCRdb analysed the PCR reads with MiXCR anew, one entry per CDR3 protein. In the table there are about 17,000 distinct CDR3 sequences, roughly 40% of which are singletons. This clonotype was seen a handful of times. V lost 1 base and J lost 4, with 6 bases in between. The CDR3 is made up of 13 amino acids. The germline V gene has CDR1 SGHAT and CDR2 FQNNGV. Sequenced sample: normal esophageal tissue next to the tumor. This receptor was identified in a female donor with esophageal squamous cell carcinoma. The rearrangement links TRBV11-2 to TRBJ2-3; the D is unclear. The CDR3: CASSLGTPDTQYF. The DNA of the CDR3 is TGTGCCAGCAGCTTAGGGACCCCAGATACGCAGTATTTT.